The 25 T cell receptor beta chains below were found in one sample sequenced in a study of blood T cells in healthy people across ages. It was with a sample-barcoded 5' primer and a J-beta primer mix that a second PCR of about 6 to 12 cycles was run. TCRdb ran MiXCR on the 5' RACE reads and lists one entry per CDR3 protein. The sample lists 500,000 to 650,000 distinct CDR3 sequences; over 25% were seen once. This same sample was also part of a study on T cells of mothers and their children.

The source material was blood. These receptors were obtained from a boy aged 2 to 9 in good health.

The chain couples TRBV7-2 to TRBJ2-7; 10 bases align to TRBD2. CDR1 and CDR2 from the germline V gene are SGHTA and FQGNSA. J gave up 2 bases and V 5 bases, and 18 bases lay outside the gene matches. The CDR3 runs 19 residues. The CDR3 region is CASSTTDTSGILGAYEQYF. CDR3 DNA: TGTGCCAGCAGCACAACGGATACTAGCGGGATCCTCGGGGCCTACGAGCAGTACTTC.

In its sample, this clonotype was seen a few times. This chain joins TRBV7-2 and TRBJ2-2; 12 nucleotides align to TRBD2. The CDR3 totals 18 residues. V was clipped by 3 bases and J by 0 bases; unmatched bases: 5. The germline gives CDR1 SGHTA, CDR2 FQGNSA. CDR3: CASSFRLAGAANTGELFF. For the CDR3, the DNA is TGTGCCAGCAGCTTTCGACTAGCGGGGGCCGCGAACACCGGGGAGCTGTTTTTT.

J is TRBJ2-2 and V is TRBV12-3 or TRBV12-4; a weak D match, TRBD2 (5 bases). Trimming shortened V by 0 bases and J by 1 base, and 9 bases separated the two germline ends. The length of the CDR3 is 16 residues. CDR3 nucleotide sequence: TGTGCCAGCAGTTTAGCGCGGGTCAGGAACACCGGGGAGCTGTTTTTT. Translation gives CASSLARVRNTGELFF.

V is TRBV20-1 and J is TRBJ2-5; D ambiguous. Trimming took off 5 bases at V and 2 bases at J, with 12 bases between the two ends. The germline V gene has CDR1 DFQATT and CDR2 SNEGSKA (reference sequence). CDR3 size: 13 residues. The CDR3 spells CSAHHSLQETQYF. CDR3 in DNA: TGCAGTGCTCACCATAGTTTACAAGAGACCCAGTACTTC.

The CDR3 here is CASSLSGGSAKNIQYF. In DNA, the CDR3 is TGTGCCAGCAGTTTATCGGGCGGGTCAGCCAAAAACATTCAGTACTTC. The chain couples TRBV27 to TRBJ2-4; D possibly corresponds to TRBD2 (5 bases). Germline CDR1 MNHEY, CDR2 SMNVEV (reference sequence). V was pared by 0 bases and J by 0 bases, with 9 bases between. The CDR3 totals 16 residues.

The chain combines TRBV7-3 with TRBJ2-2, with unresolved D. Germline V CDR1 and CDR2: SGHTA, FQGTGA. Trimming cost V 5 bases and J 6 bases, with 13 bases left between them. The CDR3 totals 14 residues. CDR3: CASSQGSGPGELFF. The DNA for the CDR3 is TGTGCCAGCAGCCAAGGGTCTGGGCCCGGGGAGCTGTTTTTT.

This chain connects TRBV7-2 to TRBJ1-1; 10 positions agree with TRBD1. The J segment lost 4 bases and the V segment lost 4 bases, leaving 3 bases of the junction unmatched. The CDR3 has 14 amino acids. From germline, CDR1 is SGHTA and CDR2 FQGNSA. The CDR3 spells CASSYWTGGTEAFF. CDR3 coding DNA: TGTGCCAGCAGCTACTGGACAGGGGGCACTGAAGCTTTCTTT.

This clonotype has just a few counts. The chain combines TRBV9 with TRBJ1-6; possible D gene TRBD1, 5 bases. Germline V gene data show CDR1 as SGDLS and CDR2 as YYNGEE. The CDR3 loop spans 15 amino acids. Deletions cut 0 bases from V and 7 bases from J, with 11 bases between. CDR3 sequence reads: CASSVGLQANSPLHF. Written as DNA, the CDR3 is TGTGCCAGCAGCGTAGGTCTACAGGCCAATTCACCCCTCCACTTT.

The V and J genes are TRBV5-6 and TRBJ2-5, with TRBD2 matching over 12 bases. The CDR3 covers 16 residues. The V gene's germline CDR1 is SGHDT and CDR2 YYEEEE. Unmatched junction bases numbered 8, after V lost 3 bases and J lost 5 bases. The CDR3 coding sequence is TGTGCCAGCAGCTGGAAGACTAGCGGGAGCTTGGAGACCCAGTACTTC. Translated: CASSWKTSGSLETQYF. The full variable domain, completed using reference TRBV5-6 and TRBJ2-5, is DAGVTQSPTHLIKTRGQQVTLRCSPKSGHDTVSWYQQALGQGPQFIFQYYEEEERQRGNFPDRFSGHQFPNYSSELNVNALLLGDSALYLCASSWKTSGSLETQYFGPGTRLLVL.

This clonotype has only a few counts. V is TRBV6-1 and J is TRBJ2-2; D remains ambiguous. The germline V and J ends were trimmed by 2 bases and 6 bases, with 4 bases remaining between them. Germline values: CDR1 MNHNS, CDR2 SASEGT. This CDR3 region has 12 residues. The CDR3 bases are TGTGCCAGCAGTGAATTCCCCGGGGAGCTGTTTTTT. Its protein product is CASSEFPGELFF.

The chain combines TRBV29-1 with TRBJ2-5, with D possibly TRBD2 on 6 matching bases. Germline loops: CDR1 SQVTM, CDR2 ANQGSEA. CDR3 length: 15 residues. Trimming took off 2 bases at V and 0 bases at J, with 13 bases between the two ends. The CDR3 reads CSVERAEGYQETQYF. In nucleotides, the CDR3 is TGCAGCGTTGAACGAGCGGAGGGGTACCAAGAGACCCAGTACTTC.

The chain is built from TRBV29-1 and TRBJ2-3; D is ambiguous. Germline V gene sequence: CDR1 SQVTM, CDR2 ANQGSEA. V lost 6 bases to trimming and J lost 4 bases, with 17 bases between them. The CDR3 is 14 residues long. The CDR3 region has the DNA TGCAGCGTCGACGGAATGGGTAATGCAGATACGCAGTATTTT. This codes for CSVDGMGNADTQYF.

This sequence joins TRBV10-3 and TRBJ1-3, with 7 bases aligning to TRBD1. CDR3 size: 15 residues. Germline CDR1 is ENHRY and CDR2 is SYGVKD. CDR3: CAPRQGTEAGNTIYF. For the CDR3, the DNA is TGTGCTCCGCGGCAGGGGACAGAAGCTGGAAACACCATATATTTT.

The chain employs TRBV5-1 and TRBJ2-3; TRBD1 agrees at 7 bases. The V gene's germline CDR1 is SGHRS and CDR2 YFSETQ. This CDR3 region has 14 residues. The J segment lost 0 bases and the V segment lost 4 bases, leaving 2 bases of the junction unmatched. As DNA, the CDR3 is TGCGCCAGCAGCACGACAGGGAGCACAGATACGCAGTATTTT. Residues: CASSTTGSTDTQYF.

J is TRBJ1-4 and V is TRBV4-2; D might be TRBD1 (5 bases). V lost 7 bases and J 5 bases, leaving 8 bases between the germline ends. The CDR3 has 12 residues. Germline loops: CDR1 LGHNA, CDR2 YNFKEQ. The CDR3: CASNGGNEKLFF. CDR3 DNA: TGTGCCAGCAATGGGGGGAATGAAAAACTGTTTTTT.

This clonotype came up many times. V is TRBV7-2 and J is TRBJ2-5, with TRBD1 matching 7 bases. Germline-derived CDR1 and CDR2 are SGHTA and FQGNSA. CDR3 length equals 14 residues. V gave up 1 base and J gave up 4 bases; unmatched junction bases: 3. The CDR3 reads CASSLDRGRETQYF. The CDR3 DNA sequence: TGTGCCAGCAGCTTAGACAGGGGTCGAGAGACCCAGTACTTC. The variable domain in full, completed from reference TRBV7-2 and TRBJ2-5, reads GAGVSQSPSNKVTEKGKDVELRCDPISGHTALYWYRQSLGQGLEFLIYFQGNSAPDKSGLPSDRFSAERTGGSVSTLTIQRTQQEDSAVYLCASSLDRGRETQYFGPGTRLLVL.

The V gene is TRBV5-1, the J gene TRBJ2-3, with TRBD2 matching over 8 bases. The CDR3 runs 13 residues. Germline trimming cut 5 bases from V and 3 bases from J; bases unmatched to any gene: 2. Germline CDR1 and CDR2: SGHRS and YFSETQ. This CDR3 reads CASRAGETDTQYF. CDR3 bases: TGCGCCAGCAGAGCGGGAGAGACAGATACGCAGTATTTT.

This clonotype is a singleton in its sample. The chain has TRBV15 and TRBJ2-4, with TRBD2 identical over 9 bases. The trim removed 5 bases at V and 2 bases at J, leaving 19 bases unmatched. Per germline, CDR1 LNHNV and CDR2 YYDKDF (reference sequence). CDR3 length: 20 residues. CDR3 protein: CATSLPSEREVGLTKNIQYF. CDR3 coding DNA: TGTGCCACCAGCCTCCCCTCGGAGCGGGAGGTTGGTTTGACCAAAAACATTCAGTACTTC.

This clonotype showed up just a few times. The DNA for the CDR3 is TGTGCCAGCAGTCTTAGCGGGCCCAACAATGAGCAGTTCTTC. It codes for CASSLSGPNNEQFF. This chain links TRBV27 with TRBJ2-1; 7 nucleotides agree with TRBD2. The CDR3 sequence is 14 residues long. With 5 bases clipped from V and 5 bases from J, the junction kept 6 bases outside the gene matches. CDR1 MNHEY and CDR2 SMNVEV come from the germline V gene (reference sequence).

This clonotype has more than one count but fewer than ten. The chain has TRBV6-5 and TRBJ2-2; the D gene is possibly TRBD2 (6 bases). CDR1 and CDR2 (germline): MNHEY, SVGAGI. The CDR3 runs to 15 residues. The V end lost 2 bases, the J end lost 7 bases, and 14 bases lay between the germline ends. DNA for the CDR3: TGTGCCAGCAGTTACCGTGGCTGGGGAGGCGGGGAGCTGTTTTTT. Translating it yields CASSYRGWGGGELFF.

A few counts support this clonotype. The chain couples TRBV7-9 to TRBJ2-1, with 10 bases aligning to TRBD1. CDR1 is SEHNR, CDR2 FQNEAQ, per germline (reference sequence). Losses at the gene ends were 0 bases for V and 0 bases for J; bases not matched to a gene: 5. The CDR3 length is 18 residues. The CDR3 protein is CASSLASRTGGSYNEQFF. CDR3 in DNA: TGTGCCAGCAGCTTAGCGTCCAGGACAGGGGGCTCCTACAATGAGCAGTTCTTC.

The CDR3 region is CSAPERGSYGYTF. DNA for the CDR3: TGCAGTGCCCCCGAGCGGGGTTCCTATGGCTACACCTTC. The rearrangement links TRBV20-1 to TRBJ1-2; D gene unclear. V was trimmed by 6 bases and J by 4 bases, leaving 15 bases between them. The CDR3 spans 13 residues. Germline-derived CDR1 and CDR2 are DFQATT and SNEGSKA (reference sequence).

There are a few counts of this clonotype. V gene TRBV18 combines with J gene TRBJ1-4; D is undetermined. Germline values: CDR1 KGHSH, CDR2 LQKENI. The CDR3 consists of 14 residues. With 0 bases removed from V and 5 bases from J, the gap between germline ends came to 7 bases. This CDR3 is CASSPPNGNEKLFF. The CDR3 bases are TGTGCCAGCTCACCACCGAACGGAAATGAAAAACTGTTTTTT.

Only a few counts were recorded for this clonotype. The J gene is TRBJ1-5, the V gene TRBV20-1, with D possibly TRBD1 on 6 matching bases. Germline lookup yields CDR1 DFQATT and CDR2 SNEGSKA (reference sequence). The length of the CDR3 is 14 residues. With 0 bases removed from V and 5 bases from J, the gap between germline ends came to 11 bases. The CDR3 nucleotides are TGCAGTGCTAGAGATGGACAGACACATCAGCCCCAGCATTTT. Encoded protein: CSARDGQTHQPQHF.

CDR3 bases: TGCAGTGTTTTCCAGGGGGGTCGCAATGAGCAGTTCTTC. Translation: CSVFQGGRNEQFF. The chain couples TRBV20-1 to TRBJ2-5; a weak D match, TRBD1 (7 bases). The J call is uncertain, as TRBJ2-1 better fits the DNA end. The germline V gene encodes CDR1 DFQATT and CDR2 SNEGSKA (reference sequence). This CDR3 comprises 13 residues.